This T cell receptor beta chain came from a study of T cell repertoires and HLA-DP antigens. Amplification used primers for 54 TRBV and 13 TRBJ segments. Assay used: immunoSEQ multiplex PCR; TCRdb lists only in-frame clones, some missing. The sample includes over 100,000 clones, 80% to 95% of them seen just once. Study-wide results and limits: Against one allele, clones undetected before culture averaged about 35%; against the other, less than 65%. A non-physiological HeLa system presented antigen to total CD4+ responders.

This clone was recorded once. Its antigen is unknown. This CDR3 comprises 15 residues. CDR1 is MDHEN, CDR2 SYDVKM, per germline. V lost 6 bases and J 2 bases, leaving 16 bases between the germline ends. The chain joins TRBV28 to TRBJ1-2; D gene uncertain. This receptor was taken from a young woman in good health and CMV-seronegative. The sequenced sample was CD4+ T cells from PBMCs. Here the CDR3 DNA reads TGTGCCAGCAGCAACACTCGGACCGCAAACTATGGCTACACCTTC. It translates to CASSNTRTANYGYTF.